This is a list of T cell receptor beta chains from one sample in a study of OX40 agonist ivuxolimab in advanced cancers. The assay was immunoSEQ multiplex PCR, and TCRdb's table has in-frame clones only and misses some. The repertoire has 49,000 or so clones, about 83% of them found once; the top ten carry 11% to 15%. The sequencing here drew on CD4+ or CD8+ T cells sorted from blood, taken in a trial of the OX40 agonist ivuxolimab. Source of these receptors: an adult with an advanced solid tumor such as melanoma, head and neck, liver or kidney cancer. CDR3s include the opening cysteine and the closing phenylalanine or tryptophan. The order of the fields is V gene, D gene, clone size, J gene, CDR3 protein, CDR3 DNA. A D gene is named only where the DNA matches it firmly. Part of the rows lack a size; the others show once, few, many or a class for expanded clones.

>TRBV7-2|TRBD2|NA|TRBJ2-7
CASSPRGGSYEQYF
TGTGCCAGCAGCCCTCGGGGCGGGAGCTACGAGCAGTACTTC
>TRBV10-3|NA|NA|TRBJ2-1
CAIRGDPYNEQFF
TGTGCCATCAGAGGGGACCCCTACAATGAGCAGTTCTTC
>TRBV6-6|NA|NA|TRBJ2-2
CASSYDTANTGELFF
TGTGCCAGCAGTTACGACACAGCGAACACCGGGGAGCTGTTTTTT
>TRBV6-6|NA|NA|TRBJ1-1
CASSSLVNTEAFF
TGTGCCAGCAGTTCACTGGTGAACACTGAAGCTTTCTTT
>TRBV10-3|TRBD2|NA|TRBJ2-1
CAISEGTSSYNEQFF
TGTGCCATCAGTGAGGGGACTAGCAGTTACAATGAGCAGTTCTTC
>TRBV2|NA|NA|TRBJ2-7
CASSLVSEQYF
TGTGCCAGCAGCCTGGTTTCCGAGCAGTACTTC
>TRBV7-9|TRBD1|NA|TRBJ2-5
CASSLADRGLQETQYF
TGTGCCAGCAGCTTAGCGGACAGGGGGTTACAAGAGACCCAGTACTTC
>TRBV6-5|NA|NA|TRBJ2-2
CASSLLNTGELFF
TGTGCCAGCAGTCTCCTTAACACCGGGGAGCTGTTTTTT
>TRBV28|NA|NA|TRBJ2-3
CASSSRGSITDTQYF
TGTGCCAGCAGCTCCCGGGGGAGCATCACAGATACGCAGTATTTT
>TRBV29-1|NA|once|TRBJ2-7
CSVGLNLYYEQYF
TGCAGCGTTGGCCTCAACCTATACTACGAGCAGTACTTC
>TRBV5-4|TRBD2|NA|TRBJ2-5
CASSLPGTSGRETQYF
TGTGCCAGCAGCTTGCCCGGGACTAGCGGGAGGGAGACCCAGTACTTC
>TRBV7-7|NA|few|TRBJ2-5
CASSLGTLPQETQYF
TGTGCTAGCAGCTTGGGGACACTCCCACAAGAGACCCAGTACTTC
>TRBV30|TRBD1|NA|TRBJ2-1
CACTTGTGIREQFF
TGTGCCTGTACCACCGGGACAGGGATCAGGGAGCAGTTCTTC
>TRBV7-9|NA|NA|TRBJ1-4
CASSLPSTTREKLFF
TGTGCCAGCAGCTTACCGTCGACTACGAGAGAAAAACTGTTTTTT
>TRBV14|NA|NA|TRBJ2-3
CASSQEHGADTQYF
TGTGCCAGCAGCCAAGAACACGGGGCAGATACGCAGTATTTT
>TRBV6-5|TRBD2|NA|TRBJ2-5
CASSATSGHTETQYF
TGTGCCAGCAGTGCGACTAGCGGGCACACAGAGACCCAGTACTTC
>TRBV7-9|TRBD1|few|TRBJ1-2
CASTKQGAQGGYTF
TGTGCCAGCACGAAACAGGGGGCGCAAGGAGGCTACACCTTC
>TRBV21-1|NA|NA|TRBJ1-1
CASSNRRGSTEAFF
TGTGCCAGCAGCAATCGGAGGGGTAGCACTGAAGCTTTCTTT
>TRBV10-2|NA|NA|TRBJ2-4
CASSDLAGTTRAKNIQYF
TGCGCCAGCAGTGATCTCGCGGGGACAACTCGAGCCAAAAACATTCAGTACTTC
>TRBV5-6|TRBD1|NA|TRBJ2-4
CASSNTGTGKNIQYF
TGTGCCAGCAGCAACACCGGGACAGGCAAAAACATTCAGTACTTC
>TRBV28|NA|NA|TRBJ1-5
CASSLFPDSRNQPQHF
TGTGCCAGCAGTTTATTTCCTGACAGTAGAAATCAGCCCCAGCATTTT
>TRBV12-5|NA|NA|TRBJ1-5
CASALSGGQPQHF
TGTGCTAGTGCCCTAAGCGGGGGACAGCCCCAGCATTTT
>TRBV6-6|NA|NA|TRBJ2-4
CASRGGAKNIQYF
TGTGCCAGTAGAGGTGGGGCCAAAAACATTCAGTACTTC
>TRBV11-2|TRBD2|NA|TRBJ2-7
CASTLGGVSYEQYF
TGTGCCAGCACCCTGGGGGGGGTCTCCTACGAGCAGTACTTC
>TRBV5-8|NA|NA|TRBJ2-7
CASASGSYEQYF
TGTGCCTCAGCGTCGGGGTCCTACGAGCAGTACTTC
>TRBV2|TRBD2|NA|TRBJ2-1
CASSWTSGISNEQFF
TGTGCCAGCAGCTGGACTAGCGGGATTTCAAATGAGCAGTTCTTC
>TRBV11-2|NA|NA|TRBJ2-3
CASSLAPGWTDTQYF
TGTGCCAGCAGCTTAGCGCCAGGTTGGACGGATACGCAGTATTTT
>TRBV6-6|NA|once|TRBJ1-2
CASSYSFQTNYGYTF
TGTGCCAGCAGTTACTCGTTCCAGACTAACTATGGCTACACCTTC
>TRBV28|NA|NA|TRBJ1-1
CASSFVRADTEAFF
TGTGCCAGCAGTTTTGTCAGGGCTGACACTGAAGCTTTCTTT
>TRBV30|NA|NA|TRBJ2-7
CAWSFTSHEQYF
TGTGCCTGGAGCTTCACTTCGCACGAGCAGTACTTC
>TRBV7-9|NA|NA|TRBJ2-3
CASSLEAATDTQYF
TGTGCCAGCAGCTTAGAGGCAGCTACAGATACGCAGTATTTT
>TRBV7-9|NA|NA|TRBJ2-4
CASSPSGRFNIQYF
TGTGCCAGCAGCCCATCAGGCAGGTTTAACATTCAGTACTTC
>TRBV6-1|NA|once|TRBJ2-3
CAIHPSTDTQYF
TGTGCCATCCATCCTAGCACAGATACGCAGTATTTT
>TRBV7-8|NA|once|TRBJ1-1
CASSLGGDLEAFF
TGTGCCAGCAGCTTAGGTGGGGATTTAGAAGCTTTCTTT
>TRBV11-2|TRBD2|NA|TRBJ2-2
CASSLVAGADTGELFF
TGTGCCAGCAGCTTAGTGGCGGGAGCGGACACCGGGGAGCTGTTTTTT
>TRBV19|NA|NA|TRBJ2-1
CASSIRSRANSYNEQFF
TGTGCCAGTAGTATTCGGTCGCGGGCAAACTCCTACAATGAGCAGTTCTTC
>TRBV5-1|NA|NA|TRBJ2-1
CASRGQLNSYNEQFF
TGCGCCAGCAGAGGACAACTCAACTCCTACAATGAGCAGTTCTTC
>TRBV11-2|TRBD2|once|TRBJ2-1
CASSPGGLAGPYSYNEQFF
TGTGCCAGCAGCCCAGGGGGACTAGCGGGACCCTACTCCTACAATGAGCAGTTCTTC
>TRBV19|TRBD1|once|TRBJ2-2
CASTAGGPYSTGELFF
TGTGCCAGTACTGCAGGGGGCCCCTATTCCACCGGGGAGCTGTTTTTT
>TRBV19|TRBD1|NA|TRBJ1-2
CASSTQGPFGYTF
TGTGCCAGTAGCACACAGGGGCCCTTTGGCTACACCTTC
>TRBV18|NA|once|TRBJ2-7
CASSPLGYEQYF
TGTGCCAGCTCACCACTAGGGTACGAGCAGTACTTC
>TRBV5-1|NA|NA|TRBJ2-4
CASSLSGGGKNIQYF
TGCGCCAGCAGCTTGTCGGGTGGGGGAAAAAACATTCAGTACTTC
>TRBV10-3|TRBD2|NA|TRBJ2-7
CAISPTSQTLRWEQYF
TGTGCCATCAGCCCGACTAGCCAGACCCTCCGTTGGGAGCAGTACTTC
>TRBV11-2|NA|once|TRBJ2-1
CASSLESGAGEQFF
TGTGCCAGCAGCTTAGAATCGGGGGCTGGTGAGCAGTTCTTC
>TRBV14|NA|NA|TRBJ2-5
CASSQTRWVRETQYF
TGTGCCAGCAGCCAGACACGATGGGTTAGGGAGACCCAGTACTTC